The present entry profiles one T cell receptor beta chain with its context. Its antigen remains unidentified. No base quality values were provided; no much bigger clone lies one nucleotide off. The data were obtained in a study of blood T cell repertoires in COVID-19 (dated by TCRdb to the early 2020s). About the full investigation: Samples from collaborators originated in the United States, Italy and Spain and spanned both the acute and convalescent phases of COVID-19. The prospective study material was composed of cDNA or gDNA derived from T cells, B-cell-depleted T cells, or PBMCs. The dataset comprised deeply sampled blood TCRbeta repertoires from subjects exposed to, actively infected with, or recovered from COVID-19. The repertoires were released in a freely available public database meant as a resource for research on the immune response to SARS-CoV-2. The samples were drawn from two sources: the first 160 participants of the ongoing ImmuneRACE study, and 1,200 or so subjects contributed by 6 global collaborators. Sample metadata almost always included a de-identified subject ID, COVID-19 status, age in years and sex. Where HLA class I and class II types were available, the types were taken from metadata supplied by the sample provider, not from assay-based typing.

TCRbeta CDR3 regions were amplified from genomic DNA by means of the immunoSEQ Assay, a bias-controlled multiplex PCR. On the authors' methods: Nucleated cell counts per sample were estimated from amplification of reference gene primers within the assay. Sequence reads were collapsed and filtered to measure the absolute abundance of every unique TCRbeta CDR3 rearrangement. For each sample, productive Simpson clonality was calculated as the square root of Simpson's diversity index across productive rearrangements. TCRdb re-hosts the immuneACCESS table, in-frame sequences only. Its copies lack some clones; in the studies checked, an unresolved V gene accounts for under half of them, and the cause for the rest is not known. For V, J and clone size, that table is used; D and trimming come from the DNA. The sample table records about 110,000 clones; approximately 88% of these occur just once. The ten largest account for 5.5% to 8% of the sample.

Including cysteine and phenylalanine, the CDR3 has 16 amino acids. Of the read, only the CDR3 DNA is kept; its 48 bases are in frame from base 1. CDR1 and CDR2, per the germline V gene, are MDHEN and SYDVKM. V ends up 8 bases short and J 0 bases short, with an unmatched junction base count of 9. Overall study results and their limits: The quantity of clinical and demographic metadata differed by source and by participant and was supplied without curation.

Whole blood was collected in K2EDTA tubes by collaborating institutions according to the institutions' own protocols. For TCRbeta analysis, collaborator samples were shipped as frozen whole blood, as isolated PBMCs, or as DNA extracted from either sample type. This TCR was recovered from a man over 45 with active or convalescent COVID-19. The chain is made from TRBV28 and TRBJ2-3, and 9 junctional nucleotides match TRBD2. Sequencing was carried out using peripheral blood. The CDR3 region reads CASLGLAGRSTDTQYF. The bases read TGTGCCAGCCTTGGCCTAGCGGGGCGGAGCACAGATACGCAGTATTTT.